This TCR beta chain emerged from a study of blood T cell repertoires in COVID-19 (dated by TCRdb to 2020 to 2021). Broadly, across the study: Samples covering the acute and convalescent phases of COVID-19 were provided by collaborators in the United States, Italy and Spain. HLA class I and class II types, where available, came from metadata supplied by the sample provider rather than from assay-based typing. The dataset comprised deeply sampled blood TCRbeta repertoires from subjects exposed to, actively infected with, or recovered from COVID-19. A de-identified subject ID, COVID-19 status, age in years and sex were almost always included in the sample metadata. The repertoires were made available in a free public database intended to serve as a resource for research on the immune response to SARS-CoV-2. Samples were obtained from the ongoing ImmuneRACE study (first 160 participants) and from 1,254 subjects provided by 6 global collaborators. The prospective study material was composed of cDNA or gDNA derived from T cells, B-cell-depleted T cells, or PBMCs. Overall study results and their limits: How much clinical and demographic metadata was included differed by source and by participant, and the metadata was provided uncurated.

Spanning cysteine to phenylalanine, the CDR3 consists of 17 amino acids. The DNA shown is the 51-base CDR3, in frame from base 1. CDR1 is given as LGHNA and CDR2 as YNFKEQ, both from the germline V gene. V is cut by 1 base and J by 1 base, and the space between the germline ends is 11 bases. A remark on this clone: Its antigen target is currently unknown. Nothing much larger sits one base from this clone, and base qualities are not available.

TCRbeta CDR3 regions were amplified from genomic DNA using the immunoSEQ Assay, a bias-controlled multiplex PCR. Per the authors' processing: Within the assay, amplification of reference gene primers was used to estimate how many nucleated cells each sample contained. To quantify the absolute abundance of each unique TCRbeta CDR3 rearrangement, sequence reads were collapsed and filtered. For each sample, productive Simpson clonality was calculated as the square root of Simpson's diversity index across productive rearrangements. The table was pulled from immuneACCESS by TCRdb, which kept in-frame rearrangements only. Such tables lose some clones; where checked, under half of the loss comes from unresolved V genes, and the rest has no known cause. V and J calls and clone size come straight from that table; D and trimming were deduced from the DNA. In all, the sample holds some 90,000 clones, and roughly 80% of those were seen once. The top ten constitute around 17% of the sample.

Whole blood was collected in K2EDTA tubes by collaborating institutions according to the institutions' own protocols. For TCRbeta analysis, collaborator samples were shipped as frozen whole blood, as isolated PBMCs, or as DNA extracted from either sample type. The chain links TRBV4-2 with TRBJ2-6, with the D gene not confidently named. The source material was peripheral blood. The sequence derives from a human donor in a cohort sampled during active COVID-19. The CDR3 here reads CASSQGQVRSGANVLTF. DNA sequence: TGTGCCAGCAGCCAAGGTCAGGTGAGATCTGGGGCCAACGTCCTGACTTTC.